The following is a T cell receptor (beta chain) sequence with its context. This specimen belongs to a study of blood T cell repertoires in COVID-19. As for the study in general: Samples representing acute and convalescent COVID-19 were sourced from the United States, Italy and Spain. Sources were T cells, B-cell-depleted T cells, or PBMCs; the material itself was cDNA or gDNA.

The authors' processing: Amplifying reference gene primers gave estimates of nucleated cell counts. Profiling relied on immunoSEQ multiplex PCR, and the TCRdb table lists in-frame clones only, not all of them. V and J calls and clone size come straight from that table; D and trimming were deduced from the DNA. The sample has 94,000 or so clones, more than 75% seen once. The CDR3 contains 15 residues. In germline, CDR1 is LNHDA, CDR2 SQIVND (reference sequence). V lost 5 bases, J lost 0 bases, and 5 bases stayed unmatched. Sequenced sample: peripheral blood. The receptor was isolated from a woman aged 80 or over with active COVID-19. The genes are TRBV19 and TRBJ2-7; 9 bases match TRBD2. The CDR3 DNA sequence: TGTGCCAGTAGTGCCAGACTAGCGGACTCCTACGAGCAGTACTTC. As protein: CASSARLADSYEQYF.